This TCR beta chain emerged from a study of T cell responses to AZD1222 COVID-19 vaccine. Generated by immunoSEQ multiplex PCR, the TCRdb table keeps only in-frame clones and is missing some. The sample lists roughly 160,000 clones; 91% were seen once. This CDR3 spans 12 amino acids. V shed 0 bases and J shed 7 bases, with 7 bases lying between them. CDR1 is SGDLS, CDR2 YYNGEE, per germline. To note about this clone: No antigen is known for it.

Whole-study results and caveats: Repertoires in all cases were sampled only once the peak T cell response had passed. Nearly half of spike-specific TCRs reportedly target unmutated variant regions. Distributed over spike, vaccine-associated CD4 TCRs predominated at 160-218 and 743-854. The study identified only six AZD1222 recipients as seropositive at baseline.

This clonotype was sampled from an adult in good health. This chain connects TRBV9 to TRBJ1-2, with no clear D. Source: peripheral blood, taken on day 0 of AZD1222 vaccination. Written as DNA, the CDR3 is TGTGCCAGCAGCGTAGGAGGCGGTGGCTACACCTTC. Protein sequence: CASSVGGGGYTF.